A few counts support the clone carrying this T cell receptor beta chain. The antigen remains undetermined. The CDR3 runs to 16 residues. Deletions cut 2 bases from V and 0 bases from J, with 16 bases between. Looked up from germline, CDR1 is SQVTM and CDR2 is ANQGSEA. The isolated RNA, all of it, was reverse transcribed, so expressed TCRB transcripts were what got sequenced. Only in-frame clones appear in the TCRdb table, and some are missing; sequencing was by immunoSEQ multiplex PCR. Of 200,000 to 250,000 clones listed, under 20% are singletons. Blood was drawn once from each donor into heparinised tubes. The draws averaged about 0.12 L. These data belong to a study of beta chain features in type 1 diabetes. About the research overall: Cells sorted and examined across all samples totaled approximately 100,000,000. Study conclusions and caveats: Patients with Type 1 diabetes showed moderately but significantly shorter TCRB CDR3s in all four CD4+ subsets.

The chain couples TRBV29-1 to TRBJ1-1; D call uncertain. This sequence originates from a man aged 25-40 years with type 1 diabetes. Sequenced sample: naive CD4+ T cells from blood. Written as DNA, the CDR3 is TGCAGCGTTGAAATAATAACCTGGGGTTTGAACACTGAAGCTTTCTTT. Residues: CSVEIITWGLNTEAFF.